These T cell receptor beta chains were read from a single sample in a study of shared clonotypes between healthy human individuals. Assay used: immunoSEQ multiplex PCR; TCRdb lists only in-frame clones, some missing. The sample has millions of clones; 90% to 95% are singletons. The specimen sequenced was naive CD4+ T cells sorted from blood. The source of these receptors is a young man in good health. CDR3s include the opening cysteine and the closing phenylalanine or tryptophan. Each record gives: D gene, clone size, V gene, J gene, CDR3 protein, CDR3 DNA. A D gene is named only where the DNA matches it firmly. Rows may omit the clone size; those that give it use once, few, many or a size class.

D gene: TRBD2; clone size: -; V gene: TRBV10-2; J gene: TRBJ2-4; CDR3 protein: CASSLAGGPNIQYF; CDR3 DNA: TGCGCCAGCAGTTTAGCGGGAGGCCCAAACATTCAGTACTTC
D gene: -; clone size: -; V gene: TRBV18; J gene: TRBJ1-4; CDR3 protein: CASSPEGTNEKLFF; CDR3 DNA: TGTGCCAGCTCACCAGAGGGCACGAATGAAAAACTGTTTTTT
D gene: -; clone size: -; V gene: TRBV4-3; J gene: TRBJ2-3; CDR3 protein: CASSQDGMDTQYF; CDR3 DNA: TGCGCCAGCAGCCAAGATGGCATGGATACGCAGTATTTT
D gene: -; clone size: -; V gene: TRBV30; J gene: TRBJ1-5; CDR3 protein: CAWSPNRSGNQPQHF; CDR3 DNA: TGTGCCTGGAGTCCTAATCGTTCCGGCAATCAGCCCCAGCATTTT
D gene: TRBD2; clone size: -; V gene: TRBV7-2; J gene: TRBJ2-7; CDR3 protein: CASSPGTSGYEQYF; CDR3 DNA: TGTGCCAGCAGTCCCGGGACTAGCGGCTACGAGCAGTACTTC
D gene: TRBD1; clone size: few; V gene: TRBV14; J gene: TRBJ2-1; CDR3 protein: CASSHAGGNEQFF; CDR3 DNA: TGTGCCAGCAGCCACGCAGGGGGCAATGAGCAGTTCTTC
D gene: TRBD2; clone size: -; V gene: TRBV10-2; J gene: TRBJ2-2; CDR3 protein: CASIAGAGTGELFF; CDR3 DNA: TGCGCCAGCATAGCGGGAGCAGGCACCGGGGAGCTGTTTTTT
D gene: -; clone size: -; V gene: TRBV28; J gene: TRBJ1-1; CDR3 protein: CASSLMQGGTEAFF; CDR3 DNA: TGTGCCAGCAGTTTAATGCAAGGTGGGACTGAAGCTTTCTTT
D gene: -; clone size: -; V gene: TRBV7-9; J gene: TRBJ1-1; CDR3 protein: CASSLEFTPEAFF; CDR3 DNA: TGTGCCAGCAGCTTAGAATTCACCCCTGAAGCTTTCTTT
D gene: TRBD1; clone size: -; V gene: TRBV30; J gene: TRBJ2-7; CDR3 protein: CAWSVRQGGHEQYF; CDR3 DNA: TGTGCCTGGAGTGTACGACAGGGTGGGCACGAGCAGTACTTC
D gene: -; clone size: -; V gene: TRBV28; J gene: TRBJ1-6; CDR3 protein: CASSFYRVGGSPLHF; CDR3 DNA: TGTGCCAGCAGTTTCTACAGGGTGGGTGGTTCACCCCTCCACTTT
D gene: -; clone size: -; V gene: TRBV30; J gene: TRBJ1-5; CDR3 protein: CAWSEKSNQPQHF; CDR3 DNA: TGTGCCTGGAGTGAAAAAAGCAATCAGCCCCAGCATTTT
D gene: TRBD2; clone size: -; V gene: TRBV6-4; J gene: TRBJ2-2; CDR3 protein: CASRLAGETGELFF; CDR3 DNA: TGTGCCAGCCGACTAGCGGGAGAAACCGGGGAGCTGTTTTTT
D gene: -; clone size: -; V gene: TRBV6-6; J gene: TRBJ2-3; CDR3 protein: CASSYSGGSTDTQYF; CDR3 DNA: TGTGCCAGCAGTTACTCGGGCGGTAGCACAGATACGCAGTATTTT
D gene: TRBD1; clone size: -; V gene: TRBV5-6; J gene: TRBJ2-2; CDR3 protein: CASSLVGQLNTGELFF; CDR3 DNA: TGTGCCAGCAGCTTGGTGGGACAGCTTAACACCGGGGAGCTGTTTTTT
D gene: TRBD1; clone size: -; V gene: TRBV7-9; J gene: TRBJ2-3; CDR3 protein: CASSLDVWGDRENTQYF; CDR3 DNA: TGTGCCAGCAGCTTAGATGTCTGGGGGGACAGGGAAAATACGCAGTATTTT
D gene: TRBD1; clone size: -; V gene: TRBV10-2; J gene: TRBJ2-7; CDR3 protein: CASSDYANRGFRSEQYF; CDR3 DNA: TGCGCCAGCAGTGATTACGCTAACAGGGGTTTCCGCTCCGAGCAGTACTTC
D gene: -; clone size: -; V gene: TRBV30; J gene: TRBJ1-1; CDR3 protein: CAWHLQGGFTEAFF; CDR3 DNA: TGTGCCTGGCATTTACAGGGAGGGTTCACTGAAGCTTTCTTT
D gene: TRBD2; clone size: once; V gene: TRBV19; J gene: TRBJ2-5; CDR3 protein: CASSISSGKETQYF; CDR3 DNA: TGTGCCAGTAGTATCTCTAGCGGGAAAGAGACCCAGTACTTC
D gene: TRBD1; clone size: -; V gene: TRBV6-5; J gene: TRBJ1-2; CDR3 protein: CASSRGRSHGYTF; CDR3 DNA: TGTGCAAGTTCCAGGGGGCGGTCACATGGCTACACCTTC
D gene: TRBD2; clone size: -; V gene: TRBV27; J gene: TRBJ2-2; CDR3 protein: CASRTLAGADTGELFF; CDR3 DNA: TGTGCCAGCCGGACACTAGCGGGAGCGGACACCGGGGAGCTGTTTTTT
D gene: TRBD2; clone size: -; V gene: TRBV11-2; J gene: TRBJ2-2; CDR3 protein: CASSFGLAGGDTGELFF; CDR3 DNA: TGTGCCAGCAGCTTCGGACTAGCGGGGGGCGACACCGGGGAGCTGTTTTTT
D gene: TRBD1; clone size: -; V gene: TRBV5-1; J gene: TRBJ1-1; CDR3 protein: CASSLEDRSTEAFF; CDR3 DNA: TGCGCCAGCAGCTTAGAGGACAGGAGCACTGAAGCTTTCTTT
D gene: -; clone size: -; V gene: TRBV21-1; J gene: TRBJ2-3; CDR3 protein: CASSKGVAGGRKDTQYF; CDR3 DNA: TGTGCCAGCAGCAAGGGGGTAGCGGGAGGGCGTAAAGATACGCAGTATTTT
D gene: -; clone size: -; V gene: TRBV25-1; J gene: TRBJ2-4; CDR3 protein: CASSADDRQNIQYF; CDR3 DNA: TGTGCCAGCAGTGCTGACGACAGACAAAACATTCAGTACTTC
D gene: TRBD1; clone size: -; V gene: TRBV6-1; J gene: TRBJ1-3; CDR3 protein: CASSERRTGGAGNTIYF; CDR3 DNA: TGTGCCAGCAGTGAAAGACGAACAGGGGGCGCAGGAAACACCATATATTTT
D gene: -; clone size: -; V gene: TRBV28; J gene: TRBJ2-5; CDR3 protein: CASSTIVYQETQYF; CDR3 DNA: TGTGCCAGCAGTACTATCGTTTACCAAGAGACCCAGTACTTC
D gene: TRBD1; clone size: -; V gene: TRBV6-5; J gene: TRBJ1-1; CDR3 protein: CASRTGGGEAFF; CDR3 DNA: TGTGCCAGCAGAACAGGGGGGGGTGAAGCTTTCTTT
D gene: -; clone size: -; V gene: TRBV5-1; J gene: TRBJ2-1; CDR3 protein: CASSLGLRGMSYNEQFF; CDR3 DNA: TGCGCCAGCAGCTTGGGCCTCCGGGGAATGTCCTACAATGAGCAGTTCTTC
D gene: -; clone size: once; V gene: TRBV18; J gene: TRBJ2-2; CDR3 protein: CASSAQGTGELFF; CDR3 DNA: TGTGCCAGCAGCGCGCAGGGGACCGGGGAGCTGTTTTTT
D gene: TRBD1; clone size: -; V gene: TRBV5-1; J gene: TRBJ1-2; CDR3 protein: CASSSKTSGTAITAYGYTF; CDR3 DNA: TGCGCCAGCAGCTCAAAAACCTCCGGGACAGCAATTACCGCATATGGCTACACCTTC
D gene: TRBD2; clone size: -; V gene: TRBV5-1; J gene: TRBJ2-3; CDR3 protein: CASSLESGTSKVTQYF; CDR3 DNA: TGCGCCAGCAGCTTGGAATCCGGGACTAGCAAGGTTACGCAGTATTTT
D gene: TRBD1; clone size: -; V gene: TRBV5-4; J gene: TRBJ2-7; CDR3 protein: CASSSRTGGKYEQYF; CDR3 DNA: TGTGCCAGCAGCTCCAGGACAGGGGGCAAGTACGAGCAGTACTTC
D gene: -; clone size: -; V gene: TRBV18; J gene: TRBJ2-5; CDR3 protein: CASSPGLRQETQYF; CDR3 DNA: TGTGCCAGCTCACCGGGACTGAGACAAGAGACCCAGTACTTC
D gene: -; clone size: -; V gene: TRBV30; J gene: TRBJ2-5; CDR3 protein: CAWGRSYQETQYF; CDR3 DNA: TGTGCCTGGGGCAGATCGTACCAAGAGACCCAGTACTTC
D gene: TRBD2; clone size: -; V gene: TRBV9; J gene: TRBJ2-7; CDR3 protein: CASSVDGTSGSYEQYF; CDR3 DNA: TGTGCCAGCAGCGTAGACGGGACTAGCGGGAGCTACGAGCAGTACTTC
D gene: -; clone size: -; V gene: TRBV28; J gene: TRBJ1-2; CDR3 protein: CASSLGQAYGYTF; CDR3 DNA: TGTGCCAGCAGTTTAGGGCAGGCCTATGGCTACACCTTC
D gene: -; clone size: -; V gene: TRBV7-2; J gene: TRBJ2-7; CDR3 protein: CASSLALNALEQYF; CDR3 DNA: TGTGCCAGCAGCTTAGCGCTAAACGCCTTGGAGCAGTACTTC
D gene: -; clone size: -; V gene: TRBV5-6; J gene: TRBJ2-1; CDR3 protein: CASSLSGTFGNEQFF; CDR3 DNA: TGTGCCAGCAGCTTGTCTGGGACCTTTGGCAATGAGCAGTTCTTC
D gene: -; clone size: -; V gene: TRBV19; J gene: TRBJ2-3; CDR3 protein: CATKDPSSTDTQYF; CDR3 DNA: TGTGCCACAAAAGACCCATCTTCCACAGATACGCAGTATTTT
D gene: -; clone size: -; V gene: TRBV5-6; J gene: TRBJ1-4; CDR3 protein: CASSLGKVSEKLFF; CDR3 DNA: TGTGCCAGCAGCTTGGGGAAGGTTTCGGAAAAACTGTTTTTT
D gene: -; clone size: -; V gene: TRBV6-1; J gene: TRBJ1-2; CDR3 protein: CASSGRGESYGYTF; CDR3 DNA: TGTGCCAGCAGTGGCCGCGGGGAAAGCTATGGCTACACCTTC
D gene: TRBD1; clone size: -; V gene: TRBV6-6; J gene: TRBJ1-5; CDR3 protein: CASSYPGTGGTMHF; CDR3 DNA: TGTGCCAGCAGTTACCCGGGGACAGGGGGGACCATGCACTTT
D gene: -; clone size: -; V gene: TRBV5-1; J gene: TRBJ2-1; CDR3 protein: CASSLIPGGNINEQFF; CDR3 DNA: TGCGCCAGCAGCTTGATTCCTGGCGGAAATATCAATGAGCAGTTCTTC
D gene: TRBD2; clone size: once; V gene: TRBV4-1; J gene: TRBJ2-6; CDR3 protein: CASSQDLAGGVSGANVLTF; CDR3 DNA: TGCGCCAGCAGCCAAGATCTGGCGGGAGGGGTCTCTGGGGCCAACGTCCTGACTTTC